Listed here is a single T cell receptor beta chain. The data were taken from a study of OX40 agonist ivuxolimab in advanced cancers. Some clones are missing from TCRdb's copy, which holds only in-frame ones; the method was immunoSEQ multiplex PCR. Of about 59,000 clones in the sample, about 87% were seen once. The receptor comes from an adult with an advanced solid tumor such as melanoma, head and neck, liver or kidney cancer. The sample in question was CD4+ or CD8+ T cells sorted from blood, obtained in a trial of the OX40 agonist ivuxolimab.

The CDR3 region has the DNA TGTGCCAGCAGGGTGGAGGGGAGGAACACTGAAGCTTTCTTT. Its translation: CASRVEGRNTEAFF. This rearrangement joins TRBV7-9 to TRBJ1-1; TRBD1 is a possible D gene (5 bases). The V end was cut by 6 bases, the J end by 1 base, with 12 bases between. Germline CDR1 reads SEHNR; CDR2 reads FQNEAQ (reference sequence). The CDR3 covers 14 residues.